The source of this T cell receptor beta chain is a study of cytomegalovirus exposure and HLA in healthy donors. At the level of the study: Of all 360 or so donors who were genotyped, 80% to 85% belonged to the Caucasian-associated ancestry cluster.

V lost 7 bases to trimming and J lost 5 bases; unmatched junction nucleotides: 13. The germline gives CDR1 MDHEN, CDR2 SYDVKM. CDR3 size: 16 residues. This cohort consisted of healthy bone marrow donors. Points from the study as a whole: Sequencing had likely introduced a cluster of highly shared sequence variants as an artifact. Later on, an analysis tied approximately 15,000 TCR beta sequences to HLA alleles at 0.05 false discovery rate.

This clone has just one count. Its antigen is unknown. Amplification used 60 Vbeta primers and 13 Jbeta primers. This table comes from immunoSEQ multiplex PCR, and its TCRdb copy is limited to in-frame clones, with some not included. The repertoire holds some 170,000 clones, with 70% to 80% as singletons. The sample consisted of PBMCs. The TCR originated in a man aged 60-69 years in good health and CMV-seronegative. This chain uses TRBV28 with TRBJ2-5; 10 nucleotides agree with TRBD2. DNA of the CDR3: TGTGCCAGCACCCCCATAGCGGGAGGAAGTAGGGAGACCCAGTACTTC. This translates into CASTPIAGGSRETQYF.